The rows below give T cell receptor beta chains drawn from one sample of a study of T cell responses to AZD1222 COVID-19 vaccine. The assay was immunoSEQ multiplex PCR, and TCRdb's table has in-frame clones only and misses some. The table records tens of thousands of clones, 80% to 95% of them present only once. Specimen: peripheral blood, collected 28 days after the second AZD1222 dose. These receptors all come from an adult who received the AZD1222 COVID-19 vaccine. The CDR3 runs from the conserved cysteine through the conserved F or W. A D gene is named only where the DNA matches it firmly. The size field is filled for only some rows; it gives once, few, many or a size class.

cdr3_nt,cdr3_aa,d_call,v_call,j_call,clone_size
TGTGCCAGTACCTCCGGCGGGGAGCTGTTTTTT,CASTSGGELFF,.,TRBV19,TRBJ2-2,few
TGTGCCAGCAGCTTAGTCCGAGTCACTGAAGCTTTCTTT,CASSLVRVTEAFF,.,TRBV7-9,TRBJ1-1,.
TGTGCCACCAGCAGAGATCTAAGGACGGCTCCGGGCTTC,CATSRDLRTAPGF,.,TRBV15,TRBJ2-7,once
TGCGCCAGCAGCCAAGATGGCAGTTCGGACTATGGCTACACCTTC,CASSQDGSSDYGYTF,.,TRBV4-3,TRBJ1-2,.
TGTGCCAGCAGCCCGGCCGGGACTAGCGGGAGAACTGAGCAGTTCTTC,CASSPAGTSGRTEQFF,TRBD2,TRBV28,TRBJ2-1,.
TGTGCTAGTGGTGGGGGGACAGGGGTGGCCGGAAACACCATATATTTT,CASGGGTGVAGNTIYF,TRBD1,TRBV12-5,TRBJ1-3,.
TGTGCCAGTAGGGATAGCCGGGACCTCCCCTACGAGCAGTACTTC,CASRDSRDLPYEQYF,.,TRBV19,TRBJ2-7,.
TGTGCCAGCAGTTACCGCGAAAACTATGGCTACACCTTC,CASSYRENYGYTF,.,TRBV6-6,TRBJ1-2,.
TGTGCCAGCAGCCAAGATGCCCAAGGACAGCCCCAGCATTTT,CASSQDAQGQPQHF,.,TRBV4-2,TRBJ1-5,.
TGTGCCAGCAGCGTAGATTCCGCTTGGGAGCAGTTCTTC,CASSVDSAWEQFF,.,TRBV9,TRBJ2-1,.
TGTGCCACAGGACTCTACAATGAGCAGTTCTTC,CATGLYNEQFF,.,TRBV10-3,TRBJ2-1,.
TGTGCCAGCAGTTCGGTGAGAACCTCCTACAATGAGCAGTTCTTC,CASSSVRTSYNEQFF,.,TRBV14,TRBJ2-1,.
TGTGCCACCAGCAGAGATACAGAAAATTCACCCCTCCACTTT,CATSRDTENSPLHF,.,TRBV15,TRBJ1-6,few
TGTGCCAGCAGCGAACGGTACGAGCAGTACTTC,CASSERYEQYF,.,TRBV2,TRBJ2-7,.
TGCGCCAGCAGCCCCGATCTCAGGGGGCCCGGGGAGCTGTTTTTT,CASSPDLRGPGELFF,TRBD1,TRBV4-1,TRBJ2-2,.
TGTGCCAGCAGTGAACAGGATAATTCACCCCTCCACTTT,CASSEQDNSPLHF,.,TRBV6-1,TRBJ1-6,.
TGTGCCAGCAGTGCGACAGTAGCGGTCGAGCAGTACTTC,CASSATVAVEQYF,.,TRBV25-1,TRBJ2-7,.
TGTGCCAGTCATGGGATCTGGGGTACTGGCTACACCTTC,CASHGIWGTGYTF,.,TRBV10-3,TRBJ1-2,.
TGTGCCAGCAGCTTAATAGGGAGCCGGGGAGAGACCCAGTACTTC,CASSLIGSRGETQYF,.,TRBV7-3,TRBJ2-5,.
TGTGCCAGCAGTCCCCGACAGCCACCCTACGAGCAGTACTTC,CASSPRQPPYEQYF,.,TRBV6-5,TRBJ2-7,many
TGCGCCAGCAGCTACGAGGAAGGGGCAGGGCATTATACGCAGTATTTT,CASSYEEGAGHYTQYF,.,TRBV5-1,TRBJ2-3,.
TGTGCCAGCAGTTTCGATCTGGCTTGGTTCTTC,CASSFDLAWFF,.,TRBV28,TRBJ2-1,once
TGTGCCAGCAGTTTGGGGGGGTTTGGTGAAAAACTGTTTTTT,CASSLGGFGEKLFF,.,TRBV28,TRBJ1-4,.
TGTGCCTGGGGCCCCTTACGGGAAAAAGACTTC,CAWGPLREKDF,.,TRBV30,TRBJ2-7,.
TGTGCCTGGGCCCGGGACAGGGCCCGATGGGCCTACGAGCAGTACTTC,CAWARDRARWAYEQYF,TRBD1,TRBV30,TRBJ2-7,.
TGCGCCAGCAGCCTACCGAGCAGGGGGCTGGGCTATGGCTACACCTTC,CASSLPSRGLGYGYTF,TRBD1,TRBV4-1,TRBJ1-2,.
TGTGCCAGTAGGCTGGACGGTAACCAAGAGACCCAGTACTTC,CASRLDGNQETQYF,.,TRBV19,TRBJ2-5,.
TGCGCCAGCAGCGGCGACCCTAAGGTATCGCAGTACTTC,CASSGDPKVSQYF,.,TRBV5-1,TRBJ2-7,.
TGTGCCAGCAGTCAATCCGGGGAGGGGGCTAACACTGAAGCTTTCTTT,CASSQSGEGANTEAFF,TRBD1,TRBV28,TRBJ1-1,.
TGCGCCAGCAGCCTACGGACTAGCGGGTACCAAGAGACCCAGTACTTC,CASSLRTSGYQETQYF,TRBD2,TRBV4-1,TRBJ2-5,.
TGCGCCAGCAGCTTTAACCCCCCACAGGGAGGCGAGCAGTACTTC,CASSFNPPQGGEQYF,.,TRBV5-1,TRBJ2-7,.
TGTGCCAGCAGCTCTAGCGGGAGGTCCTACAATGAGCAGTTCTTC,CASSSSGRSYNEQFF,TRBD2,TRBV9,TRBJ2-1,.
TGTGCCAGCAGCTTGGCCGGCGGGAGGGCGGCAGATACGCAGTATTTT,CASSLAGGRAADTQYF,TRBD2,TRBV5-4,TRBJ2-3,.
TGTGCCAGCAGCCCTCGGTTGGGTACTGAAGCTTTCTTT,CASSPRLGTEAFF,.,TRBV7-9,TRBJ1-1,.
TGTGCCAGCAGTTTACTGGCAGGGGGGTCGGAGACCCAGTACTTC,CASSLLAGGSETQYF,.,TRBV27,TRBJ2-5,.
TGTGCCAGCTCACCACCGAACAGCAATCAGCCCCAGCATTTT,CASSPPNSNQPQHF,.,TRBV18,TRBJ1-5,.
TGTGCCAGCAGGGGGACAGCAACTAATGAAAAACTGTTTTTT,CASRGTATNEKLFF,TRBD1,TRBV6-5,TRBJ1-4,.
TGTGCCAGCAGCTTAGATCAAGTAGCTACGCAGTATTTT,CASSLDQVATQYF,.,TRBV11-3,TRBJ2-3,.
TGTGCCAGCAGTCCGATCGGGAGTGAGCAGTTCTTC,CASSPIGSEQFF,.,TRBV27,TRBJ2-1,.
TGCGCCAGCAGCTTGGTCCAGGGCCAGGGTGAAGCTTTCTTT,CASSLVQGQGEAFF,.,TRBV5-1,TRBJ1-1,.
TGTGCCAGCAGCTTGGCGGGCAGCCTTACGAACACCGGGGAGCTGTTTTTT,CASSLAGSLTNTGELFF,.,TRBV5-4,TRBJ2-2,.
TGTGCCAGCAGCTTTGAGGCTAGCAATCAGCCCCAGCATTTT,CASSFEASNQPQHF,.,TRBV7-8,TRBJ1-5,.